These 31 T cell receptor beta chains were all obtained from the same sample, sequenced in a study of shared T cell receptors in the human thymus. Profiling relied on immunoSEQ multiplex PCR, and the TCRdb table lists in-frame clones only, not all of them. The profile covers 600,000 or so clones, with about 87% appearing a single time and over 0.008% taken by the ten largest. The same sample was also studied in work on human thymus T cells.

The sample consisted of thymocytes. These receptor sequences come from a boy in the first two years of life with a congenital heart defect.

This chain uses TRBV5-4 with TRBJ2-3, with 7 bases fitting TRBD2. The germline gives CDR1 SGHNT, CDR2 YYREEE (reference sequence). CDR3 length: 16 amino acids. Trimming removed 0 bases from V and 5 bases from J; junction bases left unmatched: 9. CDR3 amino acids: CASSLGEASGIDTQYF. CDR3 DNA: TGTGCCAGCAGCTTGGGGGAGGCTAGCGGAATAGATACGCAGTATTTT.

The chain has TRBV2 and TRBJ1-5; the D is unclear. Trimming cost V 2 bases and J 4 bases, with 9 bases left between them. CDR3 length equals 14 residues. CDR1 and CDR2 (germline): SNHLY, FYNNEI. For the CDR3, the DNA is TGTGCCAGCAGTGAACTGGCGGGTAATCAGCCCCAGCATTTT. Protein sequence: CASSELAGNQPQHF.

This CDR3 is CASSYMSGSGDEQFF. The CDR3, as DNA: TGTGCCAGCAGTTACATGAGCGGGAGTGGGGATGAGCAGTTCTTC. The chain combines TRBV6-5 with TRBJ2-1, with 8 bases lining up with TRBD2. This CDR3 region has 15 residues. Trimming cost V 2 bases and J 8 bases; bases outside gene matches: 8. Germline V lookup: CDR1 MNHEY, CDR2 SVGAGI.

This chain joins TRBV15 and TRBJ2-5; 9 bases match TRBD2. The CDR3 has 16 residues. V was pared by 3 bases and J by 5 bases, with 10 bases of the junction left unmatched. Germline loops: CDR1 LNHNV, CDR2 YYDKDF (reference sequence). CDR3 nucleotides: TGTGCCACCAGCAGGGGTAGCGGGAGTAGGCGGGAGACCCAGTACTTC. This translates into CATSRGSGSRRETQYF.

The gene calls are TRBV21-1 and TRBJ2-5; the D segment call TRBD2 is taken from the table without a DNA check. TRBV21-1 is a pseudogene segment. The CDR3 is 15 residues long. CDR3 in amino acids: CASGLSGRAAETQYF. CDR3 nucleotide sequence: TGTGCCAGCGGATTGAGCGGGAGGGCGGCAGAGACCCAGTACTTC.

This clone came up once. This chain links TRBV5-6 with TRBJ2-1, with 9 nucleotides matching TRBD2. The CDR3 runs 14 residues. Looked up from germline, CDR1 is SGHDT and CDR2 is YYEEEE. The trim removed 4 bases at V and 7 bases at J, leaving 6 bases unmatched. DNA of the CDR3: TGTGCCAGCAGCGGGGGACTAGCTGGGAATGAGCAGTTCTTC. Protein: CASSGGLAGNEQFF.

V usage is TRBV27 and J usage is TRBJ2-4; TRBD2 is a possible D gene (5 bases). CDR3 length: 13 residues. The germline V gene has CDR1 MNHEY and CDR2 SMNVEV (reference sequence). Here the CDR3 reads CAVGKLAKNIQYF. The DNA of the CDR3 is TGTGCGGTCGGGAAACTAGCCAAAAACATTCAGTACTTC.

J is TRBJ2-3 and V is TRBV6-6; no clear D gene. The CDR3 is 13 residues long. In germline, CDR1 is MNHNY, CDR2 SVGAGI (reference sequence). Trimming left V 10 bases short and J 2 bases short, with 13 bases between. CDR3 amino acids: CATSLSPTDTQYF. CDR3 bases: TGTGCCACCTCCCTTTCCCCCACAGATACGCAGTATTTT.

V and J are TRBV25-1 and TRBJ2-1; maybe TRBD2 (5 bases). The CDR3 is 14 amino acids. CDR1 is MGHDK, CDR2 SYGVNS, per germline. The germline V and J ends were trimmed by 2 bases and 5 bases, with 10 bases remaining between them. The CDR3 spells CASSEGPGNNEQFF. DNA of the CDR3: TGTGCCAGCAGTGAAGGCCCGGGGAACAATGAGCAGTTCTTC.

V gene TRBV19 combines with J gene TRBJ2-7; TRBD1 matches 8 bases. There are 19 residues in the CDR3. Germline V gene data show CDR1 as LNHDA and CDR2 as SQIVND (reference sequence). The V gene end was trimmed by 1 base and the J gene end by 3 bases; junction bases not matched to a gene: 17. The CDR3 DNA reads as TGTGCCAGTAGTATAGTTGCGGAACAAACAGGGGGAAAAAACTACGAGCAGTACTTC. It yields the protein CASSIVAEQTGGKNYEQYF.

The genes are TRBV5-1 and TRBJ2-5, with D maybe TRBD2 (6 bases). This CDR3 comprises 15 residues. Germline CDR1 reads SGHRS; CDR2 reads YFSETQ. With 0 bases removed from V and 5 bases from J, the gap between germline ends came to 14 bases. The CDR3 bases are TGCGCCAGCAGCTTGGGGCCTGGTGGGGGGGAGACCCAGTACTTC. Residues: CASSLGPGGGETQYF.

The rearrangement joins TRBV5-6 to TRBJ2-3; the D is unclear. The CDR3 is 16 residues long. Germline assignment: CDR1 SGHDT and CDR2 YYEEEE. The V end lost 1 base, the J end lost 4 bases, and 16 bases lay between the germline ends. The CDR3 DNA sequence: TGTGCCAGCAGCTTGTCCGGGTTTCGTTTTGCAGATACGCAGTATTTT. This encodes CASSLSGFRFADTQYF.

V gene TRBV28 combines with J gene TRBJ1-5, with D perhaps matching TRBD1 (5 bases). The CDR3 contains 19 residues. Germline CDR1 MDHEN, CDR2 SYDVKM. Trimming cost V 4 bases and J 0 bases, with 22 bases left between them. The CDR3, as DNA: TGTGCCAGCAGTTCCCCCCCGACGTCAGGGCGATATAGCAATCAGCCCCAGCATTTT. This gives the protein CASSSPPTSGRYSNQPQHF. Full variable domain (rest looked up from reference TRBV28 and TRBJ1-5): DVKVTQSSRYLVKRTGEKVFLECVQDMDHENMFWYRQDPGLGLRLIYFSYDVKMKEKGDIPEGYSVSREKKERFSLILESASTNQTSMYLCASSSPPTSGRYSNQPQHFGDGTRLSIL.

This clone was seen a single time. The chain has TRBV4-3 and TRBJ2-2; 7 bases map to TRBD2. V was pared by 4 bases and J by 2 bases, with 10 bases of the junction left unmatched. Germline V CDR1 and CDR2: LGHNA, YSLEER. The CDR3 totals 17 residues. The CDR3 loop is CASSPRGPGGNTGELFF. In nucleotides, the CDR3 is TGCGCCAGCAGCCCCCGCGGGCCGGGGGGAAACACCGGGGAGCTGTTTTTT.

The V and J genes are TRBV6-1 and TRBJ2-1; D gene uncertain. CDR3 length: 12 amino acids. Germline values: CDR1 MNHNS, CDR2 SASEGT. V was trimmed by 6 bases and J by 4 bases, leaving 7 bases between them. The DNA of the CDR3 is TGTGCCAGCAGGGCCAGTTACAATGAGCAGTTCTTC. It codes for CASRASYNEQFF.

The rearrangement uses TRBV4-1 and TRBJ1-3; D call uncertain. Looked up from germline, CDR1 is MGHRA and CDR2 is YSYEKL. V lost 4 bases and J lost 0, with 7 bases in between. The CDR3 length is 14 residues. This chain's CDR3 is CASSRSYSGNTIYF. The CDR3 DNA follows: TGCGCCAGCAGCCGTAGTTACTCTGGAAACACCATATATTTT.

The V gene is TRBV11-2, the J gene TRBJ1-5, with TRBD1 as a possible D gene (5 bases). Germline V gene lookup returns CDR1 SGHAT and CDR2 FQNNGV. V gave up 1 base and J gave up 3 bases, with 7 bases separating them. This CDR3 comprises 14 residues. The CDR3 spells CASSLGQINQPQHF. CDR3 nucleotides: TGTGCCAGCAGCTTAGGACAGATCAATCAGCCCCAGCATTTT.

The V gene is TRBV12-5, the J gene TRBJ2-2, with TRBD2 matching over 12 bases. Trimming took 4 bases from V and 2 from J; bases not matched to a gene: 5. This CDR3 comprises 17 residues. Germline loops: CDR1 LGHNT, CDR2 FRNRAP. The CDR3 bases are TGTGCTAGTGGTTGGGGACTAGCGGGTCGAAACACCGGGGAGCTGTTTTTT. Its translation: CASGWGLAGRNTGELFF.

The chain joins TRBV13 to TRBJ2-1; 10 bases are shared with TRBD2. The CDR3 contains 20 residues. Germline V gene data show CDR1 as PRHDT and CDR2 as FYEKMQ (reference sequence). The V gene end was trimmed by 2 bases and the J gene end by 1 base; junction bases not matched to a gene: 14. CDR3 DNA sequence: TGTGCCAGCAGCTTAATCCTGGGCCAGACTAGCGGGCCTTCCTACAATGAGCAGTTCTTC. This codes for CASSLILGQTSGPSYNEQFF.

The genes are TRBV4-3 and TRBJ2-6, with TRBD1 matching over 8 bases. The CDR3 is 17 residues long. The V gene end was trimmed by 4 bases and the J gene end by 0 bases; junction bases not matched to a gene: 5. The V gene's germline CDR1 is LGHNA and CDR2 YSLEER. The CDR3 sequence is CASSRDRRNSGANVLTF. The CDR3 bases are TGCGCCAGCAGCCGGGACAGGCGTAACTCTGGGGCCAACGTCCTGACTTTC.

This chain uses TRBV5-6 with TRBJ2-1; D is possibly TRBD1 (6 bases). V gave up 5 bases and J gave up 4 bases, with 10 bases separating them. Per the germline V gene, CDR1 is SGHDT and CDR2 is YYEEEE. The CDR3 spans 13 residues. The CDR3 protein is CASRAGTYNEQFF. CDR3 nucleotides: TGTGCCAGCAGGGCCGGGACATACAATGAGCAGTTCTTC.

The chain links TRBV4-1 to TRBJ2-5, with a weak D call TRBD2 (6 bases). This CDR3 region has 14 residues. The germline gives CDR1 MGHRA, CDR2 YSYEKL. Trimming pared 3 bases from V and 7 bases from J, leaving 15 bases between. CDR3 coding DNA: TGCGCCAGCAGCCACCGGACTACCTCCGGGACCCAGTACTTC. Translating it yields CASSHRTTSGTQYF.

This clone has more than one count but fewer than ten. The chain links TRBV5-8 to TRBJ2-5, with TRBD2 identical over 11 bases. V was clipped by 0 bases and J by 2 bases; unmatched bases: 9. The CDR3 sequence is 18 residues long. Germline V gene data show CDR1 as SGHTS and CDR2 as YDEGEE. The CDR3 sequence: CASSLDWLAGGEQETQYF. The CDR3 nucleotides read TGTGCCAGCAGCTTGGATTGGCTAGCGGGGGGCGAACAAGAGACCCAGTACTTC.

CDR3 nucleotides: TGTGCCAGCAGGCCACCGGGACAGGTAAATCAGCCCCAGCATTTT. It codes for CASRPPGQVNQPQHF. The chain recombines TRBV28 with TRBJ1-5, with 8 bases aligning to TRBD1. This CDR3 is built from 15 residues. The germline V gene has CDR1 MDHEN and CDR2 SYDVKM. J was trimmed by 4 bases and V by 6 bases; bases with no gene match: 8.

The chain has TRBV12-5 and TRBJ2-1; 9 bases agree with TRBD1. The CDR3 sequence is 15 residues long. V trimming: 5 bases; J trimming: 4 bases; junction bases outside the gene matches: 6. The V gene's germline CDR1 is LGHNT and CDR2 FRNRAP. The CDR3 nucleotides read TGTGCTAGTGGTCCCCCCGGACAGGGGTACAATGAGCAGTTCTTC. Encoded protein: CASGPPGQGYNEQFF.

This clone has only a few counts. The genes are TRBV19 and TRBJ1-5; 8 positions match TRBD1. The CDR3 extends over 14 amino acids. V lost 7 bases, J lost 4 bases, and 6 bases stayed unmatched. Germline CDR1 and CDR2: LNHDA and SQIVND (reference sequence). CDR3 nucleotide sequence: TGTGCCAGTAACTATGGACAGGGAAATCAGCCCCAGCATTTT. Its translation: CASNYGQGNQPQHF.

The rearrangement joins TRBV5-6 to TRBJ1-5; D ambiguous. This CDR3 is built from 14 residues. The V and J ends lost 1 base and 0 bases respectively, with 5 bases between them. Germline V gene sequence: CDR1 SGHDT, CDR2 YYEEEE. CDR3 nucleotide sequence: TGTGCCAGCAGCTTGTGGAGTAGCAATCAGCCCCAGCATTTT. This gives the protein CASSLWSSNQPQHF.

The chain carries TRBV9 and TRBJ2-2; 7 bases map to TRBD2. Per germline, CDR1 SGDLS and CDR2 YYNGEE. There are 19 residues in the CDR3. The trim removed 0 bases at V and 5 bases at J, leaving 16 bases unmatched. The CDR3 sequence is CASSVDLRETSTYTGELFF. Here the CDR3 DNA reads TGTGCCAGCAGCGTAGACCTCCGAGAGACTAGCACATATACCGGGGAGCTGTTTTTT. The full variable domain, rest sourced from reference TRBV9 and TRBJ2-2, is DSGVTQTPKHLITATGQRVTLRCSPRSGDLSVYWYQQSLDQGLQFLIQYYNGEERAKGNILERFSAQQFPDLHSELNLSSLELGDSALYFCASSVDLRETSTYTGELFFGEGSRLTVL.

This CDR3 is CASSYKQGLDNEQFF. The CDR3 DNA reads as TGTGCCAGCAGTTACAAACAGGGCCTTGACAATGAGCAGTTCTTC. The genes are TRBV6-6 and TRBJ2-1, with a possible D match to TRBD1 (6 bases). V was shortened by 2 bases and J by 5 bases, with 13 bases between the two germline ends. The length of the CDR3 is 15 residues. Germline loops: CDR1 MNHNY, CDR2 SVGAGI (reference sequence).

The J gene is TRBJ1-2, the V gene TRBV5-6; D is unclear. V lost 0 bases and J lost 0, with 15 bases in between. Germline CDR1 and CDR2: SGHDT and YYEEEE. The CDR3 length is 17 residues. CDR3 protein: CASSLGGRGNPNYGYTF. CDR3 DNA: TGTGCCAGCAGCTTGGGAGGCAGAGGCAACCCTAACTATGGCTACACCTTC.

The rearrangement joins TRBV29-1 to TRBJ2-3; 8 bases fit TRBD2. The CDR3 extends over 16 amino acids. Germline V gene lookup returns CDR1 SQVTM and CDR2 ANQGSEA. V trimming: 0 bases; J trimming: 5 bases; junction bases outside the gene matches: 10. CDR3 in amino acids: CSVEDRDSGNLDTQYF. In nucleotides, the CDR3 is TGCAGCGTTGAAGATCGTGATAGCGGGAACTTAGATACGCAGTATTTT.